Each of the 22 T cell receptor beta chains below was sequenced from the same sample in a study of cytomegalovirus exposure and HLA in healthy donors. The PCR contained 60 Vbeta and 13 Jbeta primers. The data were produced by immunoSEQ multiplex PCR, yet TCRdb's version contains in-frame clones alone and is incomplete. The data hold 210,000 or so clones, with about 85% observed a single time. What was sequenced was PBMCs. Receptor source: a girl aged 2 to 9 in good health and CMV-seronegative.

In its sample, this clone was seen once. The gene calls are TRBV19 and TRBJ2-2, with unresolved D. The germline CDR1 and CDR2 sequences are LNHDA and SQIVND (reference sequence). With 5 bases removed from V and 5 bases from J, the gap between germline ends came to 9 bases. The length of the CDR3 is 13 residues. This CDR3 is CASSAIITGELFF. The CDR3 nucleotides are TGTGCCAGTAGTGCGATTATAACCGGGGAGCTGTTTTTT. Full variable domain (remainder filled in from reference TRBV19 and TRBJ2-2): DGGITQSPKYLFRKEGQNVTLSCEQNLNHDAMYWYRQDPGQGLRLIYYSQIVNDFQKGDIAEGYSVSREKKESFPLTVTSAQKNPTAFYLCASSAIITGELFFGEGSRLTVL.

This clone appeared a single time. The CDR3 sequence: CASSFEGRYTEAFF. DNA of the CDR3: TGTGCCAGCAGTTTTGAAGGGAGGTACACTGAAGCTTTCTTT. V gene TRBV6-6 combines with J gene TRBJ1-1; no clear D gene. The CDR3 contains 14 residues. Germline CDR1 reads MNHNY; CDR2 reads SVGAGI (reference sequence). V dropped 4 bases and J dropped 3 bases, with 12 bases sitting between them.

The rearrangement links TRBV30 to TRBJ1-5; D remains unclear. Germline CDR1 reads GTSNPN; CDR2 reads SVGIG (reference sequence). The CDR3 is made up of 14 amino acids. Trimming shortened V by 0 bases and J by 2 bases, and 8 bases separated the two germline ends. CDR3 DNA sequence: TGTGCCTGGAGTGTACAAGTCGGCAATCAGCCCCAGCATTTT. Its protein product is CAWSVQVGNQPQHF.

The chain links TRBV10-1 to TRBJ2-1; D is undetermined. V was trimmed by 1 base and J by 10 bases, leaving 11 bases between them. Germline values: CDR1 WNHNN, CDR2 SYGVQD (reference sequence). CDR3 length: 13 amino acids. DNA for the CDR3: TGCGCCAGCAGTGAGTACCTAGATGGGGAGCAGTTCTTC. Amino acids: CASSEYLDGEQFF.

The table lists this clone with a few counts. At one of its ends the junction is not consistent with the germline gene, which may arise from a read error. V gene TRBV9 combines with J gene TRBJ1-2; no firm D call. The CDR3 extends over 11 amino acids. Germline CDR1 and CDR2: SGDLS and YYNGEE. The CDR3: CASLNVHGFTF. The DNA of the CDR3 is TGTGCCAGCCTGAACGTTCATGGCTTCACCTTC.

This chain connects TRBV25-1 to TRBJ2-5, with D tentatively TRBD1 (6 bases). Trimming removed 6 bases at V and 1 base at J, with 15 bases between. The CDR3 covers 15 residues. CDR1 and CDR2 from the germline V gene are MGHDK and SYGVNS. The CDR3 is CASSARGGPQETQYF. DNA for the CDR3: TGTGCCAGCAGCGCCCGAGGGGGACCCCAAGAGACCCAGTACTTC.

This chain links TRBV15 with TRBJ2-3, with 10 bases that match TRBD2. The CDR3 loop spans 18 amino acids. The V segment lost 1 base and the J segment 5 bases; nucleotides outside the gene matches: 12. From germline, CDR1 is LNHNV and CDR2 YYDKDF (reference sequence). The CDR3 nucleotides read TGTGCCACCAGCAGAGCGACCTTGAGCGGGGGGGCCTTAGATACGCAGTATTTT. As protein: CATSRATLSGGALDTQYF. Filled out from reference TRBV15 and TRBJ2-3, the complete variable domain reads DAMVIQNPRYQVTQFGKPVTLSCSQTLNHNVMYWYQQKSSQAPKLLFHYYDKDFNNEADTPDNFQSRRPNTSFCFLDIRSPGLGDTAMYLCATSRATLSGGALDTQYFGPGTRLTVL.

The chain is built from TRBV11-2 and TRBJ2-5; the match to TRBD1 covers 8 bases. The V gene end was trimmed by 5 bases and the J gene end by 2 bases; junction bases not matched to a gene: 4. The germline gives CDR1 SGHAT, CDR2 FQNNGV. The CDR3 totals 14 residues. In nucleotides, the CDR3 is TGTGCCAGCAGCAAGGACAGGGCTCAAGAGACCCAGTACTTC. This gives the protein CASSKDRAQETQYF.

The V call is TRBV7-2, the J call TRBJ2-4, with 9 bases aligning to TRBD2. This CDR3 has 18 residues. Germline assignment: CDR1 SGHTA and CDR2 FQGNSA. The junction had 9 bases not matched to a gene; V was cut back by 3 bases and J by 0 bases. For the CDR3, the DNA is TGTGCCAGCAGCTTCGCCTATACTAGCGGGCTAGCCAAAAACATTCAGTACTTC. It encodes CASSFAYTSGLAKNIQYF.

The chain employs TRBV5-5 and TRBJ1-6; D might be TRBD1 (6 bases). From germline, CDR1 is SGHKS and CDR2 YYEKEE (reference sequence). Deletions cut 3 bases from V and 13 bases from J, with 17 bases between. The CDR3 runs 14 residues. DNA of the CDR3: TGTGCCAGCAGCTCCGGACAGCTACCGATCCCCCTCCACTTT. It is translated as CASSSGQLPIPLHF. Together with reference TRBV5-5 and TRBJ1-6, the CDR3 gives the full variable domain: DAGVTQSPTHLIKTRGQQVTLRCSPISGHKSVSWYQQVLGQGPQFIFQYYEKEERGRGNFPDRFSARQFPNYSSELNVNALLLGDSALYLCASSSGQLPIPLHFGNGTRLTVT.

The chain has TRBV30 and TRBJ2-4; 15 bases align to TRBD2. CDR3 length equals 20 residues. The V gene end was trimmed by 2 bases and the J gene end by 0 bases; junction bases not matched to a gene: 11. In germline, CDR1 is GTSNPN, CDR2 SVGIG (reference sequence). The CDR3 sequence: CAWSRYRTSGGALAKNIQYF. The CDR3 DNA follows: TGTGCCTGGAGTCGATACAGGACTAGCGGGGGGGCCCTAGCCAAAAACATTCAGTACTTC.

The chain has TRBV2 and TRBJ2-1; TRBD1 matches 7 bases. Per germline, CDR1 SNHLY and CDR2 FYNNEI. The CDR3 covers 14 residues. V dropped 5 bases and J dropped 0; count of bases not matched to a gene: 1. The CDR3 loop is CASSRDSSYNEQFF. The DNA of the CDR3 is TGTGCCAGCAGTCGGGACAGCTCCTACAATGAGCAGTTCTTC.

V usage is TRBV7-9 and J usage is TRBJ1-4; 7 nucleotides line up with TRBD1. Germline V gene sequence: CDR1 SEHNR, CDR2 FQNEAQ (reference sequence). The CDR3 has 14 amino acids. The ends lost 6 bases at V and 6 bases at J; junction bases unmatched: 7. CDR3 DNA sequence: TGTGCCAGCAGGCGCTACAGGGGTGATGAAAAACTGTTTTTT. Translation gives CASRRYRGDEKLFF.

The rearrangement links TRBV6-5 to TRBJ1-1; D is unresolved. Germline V gene data show CDR1 as MNHEY and CDR2 as SVGAGI. Trimming left V 11 bases short and J 4 bases short, with 14 bases between. This CDR3 is 12 amino acids long. CDR3: CAAGAGGTEAFF. The CDR3, as DNA: TGTGCCGCAGGCGCAGGTGGCACTGAAGCTTTCTTT.

CDR3 DNA: TGTGCCAGCAGTGAAGGGACTAGCGGGGGTTACAATGAGCAGTTCTTC. Translated, it gives CASSEGTSGGYNEQFF. The rearrangement uses TRBV2 and TRBJ2-1; 13 bases agree with TRBD2. CDR1 is SNHLY and CDR2 is FYNNEI in the germline V gene. J lost 4 bases, V lost 1 base, and 1 base had no gene match. The CDR3 has 16 amino acids.

V gene TRBV27 combines with J gene TRBJ1-1, with D uncertain. Trimming pared 4 bases from V and 5 bases from J, leaving 11 bases between. Germline V gives CDR1 MNHEY, CDR2 SMNVEV (reference sequence). The CDR3 has 13 residues. The CDR3 nucleotides read TGTGCCAGCAGTTACGGGTCTGGGACTGAAGCTTTCTTT. Its protein is CASSYGSGTEAFF.

The chain couples TRBV9 to TRBJ2-7, with D perhaps matching TRBD1 (5 bases). This CDR3 is built from 15 residues. Trimming removed 0 bases at V and 2 bases at J, with 12 bases between. Germline lookup yields CDR1 SGDLS and CDR2 YYNGEE. CDR3 region: CASSVAGLPTYEQYF. The CDR3 DNA follows: TGTGCCAGCAGCGTAGCAGGGCTACCTACCTACGAGCAGTACTTC.

The V and J genes are TRBV5-4 and TRBJ2-5; tentatively, D is TRBD2 (6 bases). The DNA end is a closer match to TRBJ2-7, so the J assignment may be wrong. Per germline, CDR1 SGHNT and CDR2 YYREEE (reference sequence). This CDR3 comprises 14 residues. This CDR3 is CASSLPTSTSEQYF. The CDR3 region has the DNA TGTGCCAGCAGCTTGCCAACTAGCACTTCCGAGCAGTACTTC.

V is TRBV19 and J is TRBJ2-3; 7 nucleotides align to TRBD2. Germline V lookup: CDR1 LNHDA, CDR2 SQIVND (reference sequence). Losses at the gene ends were 7 bases for V and 5 bases for J; bases not matched to a gene: 3. The CDR3 length is 12 residues. The DNA of the CDR3 is TGTGCCAGTAATGTAGCGGGAGATACGCAGTATTTT. Translation: CASNVAGDTQYF. Based on the CDR3 plus reference TRBV19 and TRBJ2-3, the full variable domain is DGGITQSPKYLFRKEGQNVTLSCEQNLNHDAMYWYRQDPGQGLRLIYYSQIVNDFQKGDIAEGYSVSREKKESFPLTVTSAQKNPTAFYLCASNVAGDTQYFGPGTRLTVL.

The CDR3 spells CASSHNGLARDTQYF. CDR3 in DNA: TGTGCCAGCAGCCATAACGGTCTAGCGAGAGATACGCAGTATTTT. The chain employs TRBV7-2 and TRBJ2-3; D possibly corresponds to TRBD2 (6 bases). Germline loops: CDR1 SGHTA, CDR2 FQGNSA. Trimming pared 5 bases from V and 5 bases from J, leaving 17 bases between. CDR3 length: 15 amino acids.

The genes are TRBV27 and TRBJ1-5; D gene ambiguous. The V gene lost 2 bases and the J gene lost 3 bases, with 8 bases spanning the gap. Germline lookup yields CDR1 MNHEY and CDR2 SMNVEV (reference sequence). There are 14 residues in the CDR3. CDR3 residues: CASSLVGSNQPQHF. CDR3 bases: TGTGCCAGCAGTTTAGTGGGCTCCAATCAGCCCCAGCATTTT.

V and J are TRBV25-1 and TRBJ1-4, with D maybe TRBD1 (6 bases). Germline V gene data show CDR1 as MGHDK and CDR2 as SYGVNS. There are 14 residues in the CDR3. V was clipped by 8 bases and J by 8 bases, with 18 bases between them. In DNA, the CDR3 is TGTGCCAGCGCTCATGGGGGCCGCAGAGAAAAACTGTTTTTT. Translation: CASAHGGRREKLFF.